This T cell receptor beta chain was documented in a study of T cell responses to AZD1222 COVID-19 vaccine. Notes on this clone: What it recognizes is unknown.

TCRdb's table, derived via immunoSEQ multiplex PCR, lists solely in-frame clones and lacks some. This sample yields some 140,000 clones, of which roughly 90% are seen a single time; around 2.9% belongs to the top ten. Overall study findings and caveats: Repertoires were obtained only post-peak T cell response. Nearly half of spike-specific TCRs reportedly target unmutated variant regions. Spike was spanned by vaccine-associated CD4 TCRs, which were dominant at 160-218 and 743-854.

Looked up from germline, CDR1 is LGHNA and CDR2 is YSLEER. Trimming removed 0 bases at V and 6 bases at J, with 6 bases between. The CDR3 has 14 amino acids. This clonotype was obtained from an adult in good health. The sequenced sample was peripheral blood, obtained on day 0 of AZD1222 vaccination. The rearrangement links TRBV4-3 to TRBJ1-6; D remains unclear. In DNA, the CDR3 is TGCGCCAGCAGCCAAGACATCAGTAATTCACCCCTCCACTTT. Protein sequence: CASSQDISNSPLHF.